Listed here are 8 T cell receptor beta chains from one sample, sequenced in a study of control samples from healthy donors and cancer patients (TCRdb year 2020). Preparation of the library involved the immunoSEQ multiplex PCR assay. Entries here come from immuneACCESS through TCRdb and include only in-frame sequences with V and J called. Some clones fail to appear in such tables; in the studies checked, an unresolved V gene covers under half of the shortfall, and the cause of the remainder is unknown. The sample table holds 85,000 to 95,000 clones, of which approximately 90% were seen once. About 15% of the sample comes from the top ten. Source material: blood. All receptors derive from a woman aged 70-85 years in good health.

The chain joins TRBV6-6 to TRBJ1-2; the D is unclear. Germline assignment: CDR1 MNHNY and CDR2 SVGAGI (reference sequence). The CDR3 sequence is 12 residues long. V lost 2 bases and J 7 bases, leaving 8 bases between the germline ends. CDR3 DNA sequence: TGTGCCAGCAGTTACCGAGGAAGTGGCTACACCTTC. This codes for CASSYRGSGYTF.

This clone was found once. The chain employs TRBV12-3 or TRBV12-4 and TRBJ1-6, with D tentatively TRBD1 (5 bases). The germline V and J ends were trimmed by 4 bases and 13 bases, with 11 bases remaining between them. This CDR3 is 12 amino acids long. CDR3 coding DNA: TGTGCCAGCAGTTCGGGGCCGGGGCCCCTCCACTTT. It yields the protein CASSSGPGPLHF.

The chain combines TRBV9 with TRBJ2-6; the match to TRBD1 covers 10 bases. The CDR3 loop spans 17 amino acids. CDR1 is SGDLS and CDR2 is YYNGEE in the germline V gene. The V and J ends lost 2 bases and 2 bases, in that order; junction bases with no gene match: 4. The CDR3 region has the DNA TGTGCCAGCAGCGTCACCGGGACAGGGGCTGGGGCCAACGTCCTGACTTTC. Translated, it gives CASSVTGTGAGANVLTF. The full variable domain, completed using reference TRBV9 and TRBJ2-6, is DSGVTQTPKHLITATGQRVTLRCSPRSGDLSVYWYQQSLDQGLQFLIQYYNGEERAKGNILERFSAQQFPDLHSELNLSSLELGDSALYFCASSVTGTGAGANVLTFGAGSRLTVL.

This clone was observed a handful of times. The chain is built from TRBV3-1 (or the pseudogene TRBV3-2) and TRBJ2-2; D call uncertain. This CDR3 is 15 amino acids long. Between the trimmed V and J ends, which lost 1 base and 3 bases, there was a span of 9 bases. The germline CDR1 and CDR2 sequences are LGHDT and YNNKEL (reference sequence). Written as DNA, the CDR3 is TGTGCCAGCAGCCAAGGTTTCCTATACACCGGGGAGCTGTTTTTT. This codes for CASSQGFLYTGELFF.

The V call is TRBV2, the J call TRBJ2-5; 8 bases align to TRBD2. The germline V gene encodes CDR1 SNHLY and CDR2 FYNNEI. V dropped 6 bases and J dropped 5; count of bases not matched to a gene: 8. CDR3 size: 14 residues. In DNA form, the CDR3 reads TGTGCCAGCAGGGTTACTAGCGGTCGGGAGACCCAGTACTTC. It codes for CASRVTSGRETQYF.

The rearrangement uses TRBV3-1 (or the pseudogene TRBV3-2) and TRBJ2-1, with TRBD2 as a possible D gene (5 bases). The ends were cut back, 3 bases at V and 0 bases at J, with 18 bases in the middle. CDR1 LGHDT and CDR2 YNNKEL come from the germline V gene (reference sequence). CDR3 length: 18 residues. The CDR3 spells CASSHTGRGGSSYNEQFF. The CDR3 region has the DNA TGTGCCAGCAGCCATACGGGTCGAGGCGGGTCCTCCTACAATGAGCAGTTCTTC.

This chain uses TRBV4-2 with TRBJ1-4; weak D call: TRBD1 (5 bases). CDR1 is LGHNA and CDR2 is YNFKEQ in the germline V gene. Trimming took off 0 bases at V and 4 bases at J, with 12 bases between the two ends. This CDR3 is 16 amino acids long. The DNA of the CDR3 is TGTGCCAGCAGCCAAGATACAGGATCTGTTAATGAAAAACTGTTTTTT. It translates to CASSQDTGSVNEKLFF.

The chain recombines TRBV12-5 with TRBJ1-1; 7 nucleotides match TRBD1. Trimming at V came to 6 bases and at J to 4 bases, leaving 5 bases not matched to a gene. CDR3 length: 13 amino acids. CDR1 LGHNT and CDR2 FRNRAP come from the germline V gene. The chain's CDR3 is CASGLDRFTEAFF. Here the CDR3 DNA reads TGTGCTAGTGGACTGGACAGGTTCACTGAAGCTTTCTTT.